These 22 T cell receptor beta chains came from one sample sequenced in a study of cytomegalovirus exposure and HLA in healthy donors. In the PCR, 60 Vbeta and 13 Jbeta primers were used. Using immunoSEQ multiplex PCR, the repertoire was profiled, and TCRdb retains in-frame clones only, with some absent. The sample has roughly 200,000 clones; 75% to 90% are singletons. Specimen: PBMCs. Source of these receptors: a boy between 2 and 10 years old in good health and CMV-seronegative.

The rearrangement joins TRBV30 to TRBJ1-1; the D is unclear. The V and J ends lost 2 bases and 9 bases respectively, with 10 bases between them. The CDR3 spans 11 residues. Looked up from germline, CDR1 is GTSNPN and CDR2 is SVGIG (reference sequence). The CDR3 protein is CAWSPTSQAFF. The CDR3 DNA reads TGTGCCTGGAGTCCCACATCCCAAGCTTTCTTT.

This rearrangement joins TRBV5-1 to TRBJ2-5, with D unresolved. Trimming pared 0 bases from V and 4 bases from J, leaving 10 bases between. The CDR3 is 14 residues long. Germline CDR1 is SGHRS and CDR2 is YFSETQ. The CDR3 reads CASSLARLVETQYF. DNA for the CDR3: TGCGCCAGCAGCTTGGCCAGGCTTGTAGAGACCCAGTACTTC.

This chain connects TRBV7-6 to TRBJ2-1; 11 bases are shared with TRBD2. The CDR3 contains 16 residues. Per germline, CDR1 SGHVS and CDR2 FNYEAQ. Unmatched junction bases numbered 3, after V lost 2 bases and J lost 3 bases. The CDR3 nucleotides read TGTGCCAGCAGCTTAAATAGCGGGAGGGGCTACAATGAGCAGTTCTTC. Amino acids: CASSLNSGRGYNEQFF. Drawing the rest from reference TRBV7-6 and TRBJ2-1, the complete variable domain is GAGVSQSPRYKVTKRGQDVALRCDPISGHVSLYWYRQALGQGPEFLTYFNYEAQQDKSGLPNDRFSAERPEGSISTLTIQRTEQRDSAMYRCASSLNSGRGYNEQFFGPGTRLTVL.

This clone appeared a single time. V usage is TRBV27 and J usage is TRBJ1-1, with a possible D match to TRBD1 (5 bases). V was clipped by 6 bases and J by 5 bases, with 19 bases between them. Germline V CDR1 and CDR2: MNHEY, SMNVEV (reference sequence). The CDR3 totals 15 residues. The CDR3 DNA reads TGTGCCAGCAGACCACGGCAGGGCGTTAGGACTGAAGCTTTCTTT. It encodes CASRPRQGVRTEAFF.

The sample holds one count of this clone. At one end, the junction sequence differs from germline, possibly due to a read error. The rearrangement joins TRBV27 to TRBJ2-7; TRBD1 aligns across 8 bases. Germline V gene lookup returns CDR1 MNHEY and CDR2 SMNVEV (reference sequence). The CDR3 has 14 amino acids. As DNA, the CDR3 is TGTGCCGGCAGTTTAAGGGCAGGGGGCCGGGAGCAGTACTTC. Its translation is CAGSLRAGGREQYF.

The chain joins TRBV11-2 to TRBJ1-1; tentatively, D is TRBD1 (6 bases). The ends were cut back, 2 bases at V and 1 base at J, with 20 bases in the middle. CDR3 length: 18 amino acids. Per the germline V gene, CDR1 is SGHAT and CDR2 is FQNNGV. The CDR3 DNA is TGTGCCAGCAGCTTAAGGGCTCTAGGACAGCCGACGAACACTGAAGCTTTCTTT. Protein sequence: CASSLRALGQPTNTEAFF.

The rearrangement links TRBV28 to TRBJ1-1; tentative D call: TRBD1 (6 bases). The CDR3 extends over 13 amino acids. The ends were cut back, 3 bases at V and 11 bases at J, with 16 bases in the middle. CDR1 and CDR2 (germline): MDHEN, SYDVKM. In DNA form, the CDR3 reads TGTGCCAGCAGTTTTAGTCAGGGGTTGATGGCTTTCTTT. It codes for CASSFSQGLMAFF.

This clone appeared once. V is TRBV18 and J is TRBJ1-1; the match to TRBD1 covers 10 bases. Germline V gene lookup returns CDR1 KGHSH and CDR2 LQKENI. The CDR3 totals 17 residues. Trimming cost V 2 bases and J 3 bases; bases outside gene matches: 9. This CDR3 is CASSPLPTGGGYTEAFF. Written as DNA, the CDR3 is TGTGCCAGCTCACCATTACCGACAGGGGGCGGTTACACTGAAGCTTTCTTT.

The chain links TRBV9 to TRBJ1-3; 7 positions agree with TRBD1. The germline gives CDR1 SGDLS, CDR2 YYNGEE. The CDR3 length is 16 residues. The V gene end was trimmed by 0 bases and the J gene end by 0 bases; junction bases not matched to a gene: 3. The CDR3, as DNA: TGTGCCAGCAGCGTAGCGGGGGACAGCTCTGGAAACACCATATATTTT. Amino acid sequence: CASSVAGDSSGNTIYF.

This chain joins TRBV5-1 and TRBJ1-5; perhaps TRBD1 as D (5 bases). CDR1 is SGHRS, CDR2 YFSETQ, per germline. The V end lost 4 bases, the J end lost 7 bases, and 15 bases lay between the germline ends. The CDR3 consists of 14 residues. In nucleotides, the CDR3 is TGCGCCAGCAGCCTCCAGGGCGGCGACCAGCCCCAGCATTTT. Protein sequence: CASSLQGGDQPQHF.

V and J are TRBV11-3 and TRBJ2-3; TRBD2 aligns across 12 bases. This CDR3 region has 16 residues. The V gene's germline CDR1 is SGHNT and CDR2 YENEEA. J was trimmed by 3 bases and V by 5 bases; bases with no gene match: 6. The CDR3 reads CASSQLAGGGTDTQYF. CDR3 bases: TGTGCCAGCAGCCAACTAGCGGGGGGAGGGACAGATACGCAGTATTTT.

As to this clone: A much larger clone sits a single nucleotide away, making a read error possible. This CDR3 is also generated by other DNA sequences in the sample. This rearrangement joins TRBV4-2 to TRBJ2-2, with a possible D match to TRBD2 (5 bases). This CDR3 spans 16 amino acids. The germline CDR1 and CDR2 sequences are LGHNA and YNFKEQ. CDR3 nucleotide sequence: TGTGCCAGCAGCCAAGGTAGCACCCTACACACCGGGGAGCTGTTCTTT. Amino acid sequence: CASSQGSTLHTGELFF.

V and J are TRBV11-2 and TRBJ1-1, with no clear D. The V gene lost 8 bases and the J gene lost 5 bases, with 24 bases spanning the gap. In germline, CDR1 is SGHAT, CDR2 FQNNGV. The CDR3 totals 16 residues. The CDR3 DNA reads TGTGCCAGCCAACCCCTACATTCACAAAGGAGAACTGAAGCTTTCTTT. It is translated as CASQPLHSQRRTEAFF.

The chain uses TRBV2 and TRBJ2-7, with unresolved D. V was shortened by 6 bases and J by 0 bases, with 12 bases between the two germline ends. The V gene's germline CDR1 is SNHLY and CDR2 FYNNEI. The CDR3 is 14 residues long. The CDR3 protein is CASRGEVSSYEQYF. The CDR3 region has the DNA TGTGCCAGCAGAGGAGAGGTAAGCTCCTACGAGCAGTACTTC. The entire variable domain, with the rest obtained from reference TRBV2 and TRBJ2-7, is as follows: EPEVTQTPSHQVTQMGQEVILRCVPISNHLYFYWYRQILGQKVEFLVSFYNNEISEKSEIFDDQFSVERPDGSNFTLKIRSTKLEDSAMYFCASRGEVSSYEQYFGPGTRLTVT.

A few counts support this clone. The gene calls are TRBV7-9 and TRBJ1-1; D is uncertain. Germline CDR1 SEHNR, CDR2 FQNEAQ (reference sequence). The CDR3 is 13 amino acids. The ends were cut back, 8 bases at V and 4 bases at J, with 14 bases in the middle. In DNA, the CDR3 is TGTGCCAGCCGTGCACACGTGCCCACTGAAGCTTTCTTT. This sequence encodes CASRAHVPTEAFF.

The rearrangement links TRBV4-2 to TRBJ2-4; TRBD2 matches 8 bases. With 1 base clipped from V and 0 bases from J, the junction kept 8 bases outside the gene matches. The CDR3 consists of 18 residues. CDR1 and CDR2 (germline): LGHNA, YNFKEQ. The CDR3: CASSQGRVAGLAKNIQYF. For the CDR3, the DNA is TGTGCCAGCAGCCAAGGGCGGGTAGCGGGGTTAGCCAAAAACATTCAGTACTTC.

In DNA, the CDR3 is TGTGCCAGCAGTCCACTCTTCGGCGGGAGCGGGTACAATGAGCAGTTCTTC. Translated: CASSPLFGGSGYNEQFF. This sequence joins TRBV28 and TRBJ2-1; 7 positions match TRBD2. This CDR3 region has 17 residues. CDR1 MDHEN and CDR2 SYDVKM come from the germline V gene. V trimming: 5 bases; J trimming: 4 bases; junction bases outside the gene matches: 14.

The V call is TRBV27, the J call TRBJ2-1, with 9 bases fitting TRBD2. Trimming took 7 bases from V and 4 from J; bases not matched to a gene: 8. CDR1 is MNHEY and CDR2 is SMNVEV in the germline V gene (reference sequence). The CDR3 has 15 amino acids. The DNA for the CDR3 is TGTGCCAGCACCCCCCGACTAGCGGATTACAATGAGCAGTTCTTC. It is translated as CASTPRLADYNEQFF.

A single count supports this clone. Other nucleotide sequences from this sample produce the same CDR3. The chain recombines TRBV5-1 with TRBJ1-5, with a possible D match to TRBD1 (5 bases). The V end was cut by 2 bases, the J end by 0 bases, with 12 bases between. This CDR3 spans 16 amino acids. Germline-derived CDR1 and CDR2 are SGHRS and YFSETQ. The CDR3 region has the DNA TGCGCCAGCAGCTTAGGGACGGGGGATAGCAATCAGCCCCAGCATTTT. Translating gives CASSLGTGDSNQPQHF.

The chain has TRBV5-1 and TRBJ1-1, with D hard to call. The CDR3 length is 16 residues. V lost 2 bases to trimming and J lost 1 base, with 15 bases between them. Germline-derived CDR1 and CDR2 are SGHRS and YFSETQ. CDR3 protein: CASSFEPGSANTEAFF. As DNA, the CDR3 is TGCGCCAGCAGCTTTGAGCCTGGGAGTGCGAACACTGAAGCTTTCTTT.

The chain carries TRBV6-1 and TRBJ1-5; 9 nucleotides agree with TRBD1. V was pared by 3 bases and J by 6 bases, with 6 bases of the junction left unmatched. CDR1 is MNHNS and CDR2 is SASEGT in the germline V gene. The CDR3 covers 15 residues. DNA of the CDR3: TGTGCCAGCAGTGAGAATCCGACAGGGGGTCAGCCCCAGCATTTT. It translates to CASSENPTGGQPQHF.

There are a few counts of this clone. The CDR3 sequence: CASSSMAAYEQYF. The CDR3 DNA reads TGCGCCAGCAGCTCGATGGCGGCCTACGAGCAGTACTTC. The rearrangement joins TRBV5-1 to TRBJ2-7; no firm D call. With 3 bases removed from V and 2 bases from J, the gap between germline ends came to 9 bases. This CDR3 region has 13 residues. In germline, CDR1 is SGHRS, CDR2 YFSETQ.